The subject of this entry is one TCR beta chain. Its antigen is unidentified. The data originate from a study of shared clonotypes between healthy human individuals. Study context: A donor's plate count was three for CD4 naive and three for CD4 memory; CD8 naive had two and CD8 memory one. Study results and caveats: The study found lower generation probabilities in non-shared clonotypes than in those shared by all four donors. With few donors, the genetic and exposure-history diversity represented was limited.

Genomic DNA belonging to each subset was distributed in equal measure over several immunoSEQ plates. Clones were read by immunoSEQ multiplex PCR, and TCRdb kept only the in-frame ones, dropping some. The repertoire includes over 400,000 clones, around 96% of them detected once, and about 0.06% sits in the top ten. Germline CDR1 reads MNHEY; CDR2 reads SMNVEV (reference sequence). The V segment lost 7 bases and the J segment 5 bases; nucleotides outside the gene matches: 8. The CDR3 length is 14 residues. This TCR was recovered from a woman aged 25 to 45 in good health. The sequenced material came from naive CD4+ T cells sorted from blood. As for subset: CD45RA+ positively selected. The rearrangement joins TRBV27 to TRBJ2-5, with TRBD1 matching over 9 bases. The CDR3 DNA reads TGTGCCAGCAACAACAGGGGGCTCCTTGAGACCCAGTACTTC. Protein: CASNNRGLLETQYF.